A few counts support the clone carrying this T cell receptor beta chain. This specimen comes from a study of blood T cells in healthy people across ages. A J-beta primer mix and a sample-barcoded 5' primer were used in a second PCR of roughly 6 to 12 cycles. From the 5' RACE reads, TCRdb called clonotypes with MiXCR, one entry per CDR3 protein. The data show some 560,000 distinct CDR3 sequences, with about 27% seen just once and about 3.3% held by the top ten. The CDR3 length is 12 residues. CDR1 and CDR2 (germline): WSHSY, SAAADI. J lost 5 bases, V lost 5 bases, and 2 bases had no gene match. These data also formed part of another study, on T cells of mothers and their children.

The source of this sequence is a boy between 2 and 10 years old in good health. The chain uses TRBV10-2 and TRBJ2-5, with 7 nucleotides matching TRBD2. Material: blood. This CDR3 reads CASSWRGETQYF. In nucleotides, the CDR3 is TGCGCCAGCAGTTGGCGGGGGGAGACCCAGTACTTC.